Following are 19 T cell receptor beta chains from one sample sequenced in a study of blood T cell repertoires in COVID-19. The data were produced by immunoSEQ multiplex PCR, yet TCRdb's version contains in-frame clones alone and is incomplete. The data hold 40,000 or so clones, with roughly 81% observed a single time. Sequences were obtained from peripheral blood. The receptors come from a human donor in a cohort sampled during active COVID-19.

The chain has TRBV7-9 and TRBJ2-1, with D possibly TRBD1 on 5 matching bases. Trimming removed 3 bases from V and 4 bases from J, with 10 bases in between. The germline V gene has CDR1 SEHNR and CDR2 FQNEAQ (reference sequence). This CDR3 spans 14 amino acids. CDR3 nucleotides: TGTGCCAGCAGCTTCACAGGCTTTTACAATGAGCAGTTCTTC. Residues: CASSFTGFYNEQFF.

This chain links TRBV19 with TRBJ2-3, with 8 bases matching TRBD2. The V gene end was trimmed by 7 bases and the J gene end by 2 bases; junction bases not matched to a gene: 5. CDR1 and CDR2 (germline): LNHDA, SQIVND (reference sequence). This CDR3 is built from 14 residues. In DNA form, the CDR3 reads TGTGCCAGTAAGGCGGGGGGAAACACAGATACGCAGTATTTT. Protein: CASKAGGNTDTQYF.

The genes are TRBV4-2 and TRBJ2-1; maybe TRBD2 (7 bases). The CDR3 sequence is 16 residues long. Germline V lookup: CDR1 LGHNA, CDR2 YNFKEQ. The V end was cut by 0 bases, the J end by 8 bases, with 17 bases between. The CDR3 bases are TGTGCCAGCAGCCAAGAGGGATTCGGGGGGCGGGATGAGCAGTTCTTC. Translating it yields CASSQEGFGGRDEQFF.

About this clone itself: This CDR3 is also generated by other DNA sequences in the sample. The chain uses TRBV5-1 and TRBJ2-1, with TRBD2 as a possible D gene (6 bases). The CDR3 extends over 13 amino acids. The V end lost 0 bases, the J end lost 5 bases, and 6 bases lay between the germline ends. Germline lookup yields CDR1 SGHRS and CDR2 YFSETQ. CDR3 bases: TGCGCCAGCAGCTTGGGGACTAACAATGAGCAGTTCTTC. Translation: CASSLGTNNEQFF. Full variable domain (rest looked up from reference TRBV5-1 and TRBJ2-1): KAGVTQTPRYLIKTRGQQVTLSCSPISGHRSVSWYQQTPGQGLQFLFEYFSETQRNKGNFPGRFSGRQFSNSRSEMNVSTLELGDSALYLCASSLGTNNEQFFGPGTRLTVL.

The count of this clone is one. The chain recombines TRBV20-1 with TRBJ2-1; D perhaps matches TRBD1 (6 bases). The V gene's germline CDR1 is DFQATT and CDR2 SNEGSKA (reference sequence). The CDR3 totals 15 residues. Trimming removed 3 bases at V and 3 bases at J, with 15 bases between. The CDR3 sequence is CSASPQGKLYNEQFF. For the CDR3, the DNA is TGCAGTGCTAGTCCGCAGGGGAAACTCTACAATGAGCAGTTCTTC.

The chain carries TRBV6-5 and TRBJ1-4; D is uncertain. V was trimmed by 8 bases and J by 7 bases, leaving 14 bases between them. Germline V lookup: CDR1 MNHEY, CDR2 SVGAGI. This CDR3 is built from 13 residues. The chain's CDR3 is CASGRQASEKLFF. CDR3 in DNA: TGTGCCAGCGGTCGTCAGGCTTCTGAAAAACTGTTTTTT.

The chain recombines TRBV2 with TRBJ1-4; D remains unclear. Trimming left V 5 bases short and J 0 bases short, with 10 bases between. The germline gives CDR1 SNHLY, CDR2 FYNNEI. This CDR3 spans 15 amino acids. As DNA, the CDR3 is TGTGCCAGCAGTCCCCCCCTTACAACTAATGAAAAACTGTTTTTT. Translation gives CASSPPLTTNEKLFF.

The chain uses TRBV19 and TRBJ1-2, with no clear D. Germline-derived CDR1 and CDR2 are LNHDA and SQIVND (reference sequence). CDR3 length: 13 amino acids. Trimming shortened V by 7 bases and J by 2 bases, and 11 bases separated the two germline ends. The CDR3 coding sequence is TGTGCCAGTAAACCAGACTTAAACTATGGCTACACCTTC. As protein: CASKPDLNYGYTF. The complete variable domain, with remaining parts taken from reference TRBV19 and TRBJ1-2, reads DGGITQSPKYLFRKEGQNVTLSCEQNLNHDAMYWYRQDPGQGLRLIYYSQIVNDFQKGDIAEGYSVSREKKESFPLTVTSAQKNPTAFYLCASKPDLNYGYTFGSGTRLTVV.

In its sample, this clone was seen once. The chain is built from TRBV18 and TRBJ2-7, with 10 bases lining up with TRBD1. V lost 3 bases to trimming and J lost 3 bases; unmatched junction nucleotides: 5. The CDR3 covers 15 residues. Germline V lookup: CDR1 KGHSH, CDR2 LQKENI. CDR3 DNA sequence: TGTGCCAGCTCACCGGGACAGGGGAACCTCTACGAGCAGTACTTC. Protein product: CASSPGQGNLYEQYF. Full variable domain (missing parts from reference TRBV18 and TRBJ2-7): NAGVMQNPRHLVRRRGQEARLRCSPMKGHSHVYWYRQLPEEGLKFMVYLQKENIIDESGMPKERFSAEFPKEGPSILRIQQVVRGDSAAYFCASSPGQGNLYEQYFGPGTRLTVT.

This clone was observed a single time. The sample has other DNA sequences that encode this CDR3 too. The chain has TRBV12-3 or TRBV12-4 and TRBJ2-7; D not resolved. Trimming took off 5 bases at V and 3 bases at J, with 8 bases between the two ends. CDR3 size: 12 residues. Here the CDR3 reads CASSPRGYEQYF. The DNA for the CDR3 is TGTGCCAGCAGTCCCCGCGGCTACGAGCAGTACTTC.

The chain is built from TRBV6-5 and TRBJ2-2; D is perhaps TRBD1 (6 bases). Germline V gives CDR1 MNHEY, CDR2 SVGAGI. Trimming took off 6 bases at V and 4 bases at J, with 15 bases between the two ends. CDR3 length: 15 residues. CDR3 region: CASSAEGGRTGELFF. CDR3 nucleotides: TGTGCCAGCAGCGCCGAAGGGGGACGCACCGGGGAGCTGTTTTTT.

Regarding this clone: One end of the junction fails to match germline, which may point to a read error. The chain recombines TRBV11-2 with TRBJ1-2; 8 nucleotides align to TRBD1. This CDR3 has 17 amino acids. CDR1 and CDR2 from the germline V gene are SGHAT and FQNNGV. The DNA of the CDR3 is TGTGCCAGCAGCCTAGACCGCGGGCCAGGGGGCGGGTATGGCTACACCTTC. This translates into CASSLDRGPGGGYGYTF.

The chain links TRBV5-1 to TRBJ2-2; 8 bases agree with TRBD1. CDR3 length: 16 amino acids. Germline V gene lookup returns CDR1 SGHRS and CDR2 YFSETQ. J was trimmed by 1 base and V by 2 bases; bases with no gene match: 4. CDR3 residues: CASSFSGTGNTGELFF. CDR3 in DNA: TGCGCCAGCAGCTTCTCCGGGACAGGGAACACCGGGGAGCTGTTTTTT.

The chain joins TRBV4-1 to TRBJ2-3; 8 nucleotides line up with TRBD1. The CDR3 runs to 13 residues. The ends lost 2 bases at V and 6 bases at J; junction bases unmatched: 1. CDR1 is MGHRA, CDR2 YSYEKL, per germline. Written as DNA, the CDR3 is TGCGCCAGCAGCCAAAGACAGGGGGATACGCAGTATTTT. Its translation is CASSQRQGDTQYF.

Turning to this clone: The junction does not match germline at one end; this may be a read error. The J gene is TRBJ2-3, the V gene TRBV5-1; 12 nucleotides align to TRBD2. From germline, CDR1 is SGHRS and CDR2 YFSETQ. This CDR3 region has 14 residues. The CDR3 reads CASSTTGTSGSPGF. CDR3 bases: TGCGCCAGCAGCACGACCGGGACTAGCGGGTCCCCGGGATTT. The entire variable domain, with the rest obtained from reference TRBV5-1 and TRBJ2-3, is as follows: KAGVTQTPRYLIKTRGQQVTLSCSPISGHRSVSWYQQTPGQGLQFLFEYFSETQRNKGNFPGRFSGRQFSNSRSEMNVSTLELGDSALYLCASSTTGTSGSPGFGPGTRLTVL.

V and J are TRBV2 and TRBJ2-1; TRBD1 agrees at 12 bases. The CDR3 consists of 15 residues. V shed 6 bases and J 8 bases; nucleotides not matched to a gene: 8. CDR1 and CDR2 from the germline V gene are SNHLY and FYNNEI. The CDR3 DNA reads TGTGCCAGCAGGAGGTCCGGGACAGGGGGCGATGAGCAGTTCTTC. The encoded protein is CASRRSGTGGDEQFF.

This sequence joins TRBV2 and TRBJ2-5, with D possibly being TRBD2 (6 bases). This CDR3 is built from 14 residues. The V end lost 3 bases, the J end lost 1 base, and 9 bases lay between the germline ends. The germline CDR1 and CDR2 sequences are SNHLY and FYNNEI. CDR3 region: CASSDVGGQETQYF. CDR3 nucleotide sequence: TGTGCCAGCAGTGACGTGGGGGGCCAAGAGACCCAGTACTTC.

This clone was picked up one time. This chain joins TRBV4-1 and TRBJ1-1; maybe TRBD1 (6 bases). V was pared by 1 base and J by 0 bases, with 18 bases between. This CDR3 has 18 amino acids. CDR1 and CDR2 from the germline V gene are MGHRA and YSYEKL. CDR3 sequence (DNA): TGCGCCAGCAGCCAAGGGCCCGGGACACTTTACATGAACACTGAAGCTTTCTTT. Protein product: CASSQGPGTLYMNTEAFF.

As DNA, the CDR3 is TGCGCCAGCAGTAATGGACAGGGTGGGGAGACCCAGTACTTC. Translated: CASSNGQGGETQYF. V and J are TRBV5-1 and TRBJ2-5; 8 bases are a match to TRBD1. V shed 5 bases, J shed 5 bases, and the junction held 8 bases outside the gene matches. The germline V gene has CDR1 SGHRS and CDR2 YFSETQ. The CDR3 contains 14 residues.